This TCR beta chain derives from a study of identical twins. Overall study findings and caveats: Weaker excess sharing between twins was seen in beta out-of-frame sequences. Memory repertoires showed no such pattern, whereas abundant cord blood beta clonotypes carried fewer insertions.

Unmatched junction bases numbered 10, after V lost 9 bases and J lost 1 base. Germline V gene sequence: CDR1 SEHNR, CDR2 FQNEAQ (reference sequence). This CDR3 is 16 amino acids long. This clonotype was counted only a few times. As yet, its antigen is unknown. MiXCR was run by TCRdb on the 5' RACE reads, yielding one entry per CDR3 protein. The sample contains approximately 550,000 distinct CDR3 sequences, 20% to 25% of which appear only once. This same sample was also taken into another study, of yellow fever vaccine responses in identical twins.

Sequencing was carried out using CD4+ T cells sorted from blood. This chain joins TRBV7-9 and TRBJ2-3; 10 nucleotides line up with TRBD1. This TCR was sampled from a woman between 18 and 29 years old in good health. The CDR3 DNA reads as TGTGCCAGTACCACGAAGACAGGGGGCGGCACAGATACGCAGTATTTT. This codes for CASTTKTGGGTDTQYF.